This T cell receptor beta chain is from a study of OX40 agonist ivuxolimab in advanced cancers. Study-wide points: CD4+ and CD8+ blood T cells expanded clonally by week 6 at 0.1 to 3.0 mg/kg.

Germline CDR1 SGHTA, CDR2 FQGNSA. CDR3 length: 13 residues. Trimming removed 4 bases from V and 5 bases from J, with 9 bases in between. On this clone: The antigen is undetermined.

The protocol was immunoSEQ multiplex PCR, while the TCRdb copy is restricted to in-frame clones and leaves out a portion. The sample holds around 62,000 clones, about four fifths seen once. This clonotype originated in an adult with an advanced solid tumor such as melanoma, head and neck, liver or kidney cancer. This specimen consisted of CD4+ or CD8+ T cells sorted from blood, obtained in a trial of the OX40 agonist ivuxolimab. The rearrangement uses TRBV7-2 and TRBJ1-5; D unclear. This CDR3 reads CASSSQVHQPQHF. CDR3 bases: TGTGCCAGCAGCTCCCAGGTGCATCAGCCCCAGCATTTT.